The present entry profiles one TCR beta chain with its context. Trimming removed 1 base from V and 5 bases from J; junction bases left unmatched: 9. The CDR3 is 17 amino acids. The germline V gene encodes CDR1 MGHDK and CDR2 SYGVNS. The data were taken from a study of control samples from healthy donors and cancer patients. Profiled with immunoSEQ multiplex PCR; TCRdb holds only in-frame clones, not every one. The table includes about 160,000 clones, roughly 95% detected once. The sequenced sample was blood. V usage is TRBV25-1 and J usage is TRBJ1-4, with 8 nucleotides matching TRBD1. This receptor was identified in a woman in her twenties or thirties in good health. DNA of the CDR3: TGTGCCAGCAGTGAATCGGTGGGGACAGGCCAAAATGAAAAACTGTTTTTT. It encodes CASSESVGTGQNEKLFF.